Sequencing of this T cell receptor (beta chain) was carried out in a study of T-cell reconstitution after alpha-beta-depleted transplantation in children. There are a few counts of this clonotype. Unique molecular identifiers were incorporated during preparation of the TCRbeta library. TCRdb re-called the PCR reads through MiXCR, storing one row per CDR3 protein. Of a few hundred thousand distinct CDR3 sequences listed, about a sixth were seen once; the top ten hold 3.3%. J was trimmed by 2 bases and V by 4 bases; bases with no gene match: 7. Germline V gene lookup returns CDR1 SGHRS and CDR2 YFSETQ. CDR3 length: 15 residues.

The chain employs TRBV5-1 and TRBJ2-7, with TRBD1 matching over 9 bases. The clonotype comes from a human donor who donated a stem cell graft to a child with acute lymphoblastic leukemia. This sample comprised PBMCs from the stem cell graft donor, obtained from the stem cell graft. The CDR3 loop is CASSPDRGGPYEQYF. CDR3 bases: TGCGCCAGCAGCCCCGACAGGGGGGGCCCCTACGAGCAGTACTTC. Full variable domain (remainder filled in from reference TRBV5-1 and TRBJ2-7): KAGVTQTPRYLIKTRGQQVTLSCSPISGHRSVSWYQQTPGQGLQFLFEYFSETQRNKGNFPGRFSGRQFSNSRSEMNVSTLELGDSALYLCASSPDRGGPYEQYFGPGTRLTVT.